The source of this T cell receptor (beta chain) is a study of shared clonotypes between healthy human individuals. The V gene lost 3 bases and the J gene lost 8 bases, with 16 bases spanning the gap. The length of the CDR3 is 14 residues. In germline, CDR1 is SNHLY, CDR2 FYNNEI. Repertoires were generated with immunoSEQ multiplex PCR, while TCRdb's copy carries only in-frame clones and drops some. The sample contains about 1 million clones, approximately 76% of which appear only once. Sequencing was performed on memory CD4+ T cells sorted from blood. The sample's subset: CD45RA-negative fraction. The chain is built from TRBV2 and TRBJ1-2; the D is unclear. This sequence was found in a man in his late teens or twenties in good health. CDR3 loop: CASSDQTTIGGYTF. The CDR3 nucleotides read TGTGCCAGCAGTGATCAGACAACTATTGGCGGCTACACCTTC.